This T cell receptor beta chain originates from a study of cytomegalovirus exposure and HLA in healthy donors. General observations from the study: There were under 200 TCR beta chains listed as cytomegalovirus-associated. High specificity and sensitivity for cytomegalovirus status were reported for the classifier.

Worth noting for this clone: Its cognate antigen is unknown.

Amplification used 60 Vbeta primers and 13 Jbeta primers. Assay used: immunoSEQ multiplex PCR; TCRdb lists only in-frame clones, some missing. The sample has about 150,000 clones, 70% to 80% seen once. Germline CDR1 and CDR2: SGHTS and YDEGEE. V dropped 4 bases and J dropped 6 bases, with 19 bases sitting between them. The CDR3 loop spans 15 amino acids. This clonotype was sampled from a human donor in good health. Sample: PBMCs. The V call is TRBV5-8, the J call TRBJ1-1; no reliable D call. The CDR3 loop is CASSLAPGLEAEAFF. The DNA for the CDR3 is TGTGCCAGCAGCCTTGCCCCGGGCCTGGAGGCTGAAGCTTTCTTT.